Described below is a single TCR beta chain sequence and its context. What it recognizes is unknown. At one of its ends the junction is not consistent with the germline gene, which may arise from a read error. Some clones are missing from TCRdb's copy, which holds only in-frame ones; the method was immunoSEQ multiplex PCR. The sample gives 350,000 to 500,000 clones, less than 95% of which show up once; 4.3% is in the top ten. The CDR3 has 12 amino acids. The germline V gene has CDR1 SGHAT and CDR2 FQNNGV. Noted treatment: over 15 received Ad26.COV2.S at low or high dose, single or two shots; about 5 received placebo; per-sample allocation not given. At day 63 after the first vaccine or placebo injection, samples were drawn. Ad26 vector vaccine expressed Wuhan-strain SARS-CoV-2 spike. The data originate from a study of Ad26.COV2.S vaccination and SARS-CoV-2 variants. Study-level information: In the COV1001 trial, the donor was in the Ad26.COV2.S arm. Broader study findings: People who got the vaccine or the placebo had similar non-spike TCR breadth.

This material consisted of peripheral blood, taken in a trial of Ad26.COV2.S vaccine versus placebo. The chain is built from TRBV11-2 and TRBJ1-1, with unresolved D. The TCR originated in a person aged 18-65 years who received the Ad26.COV2.S COVID-19 vaccine or a placebo. This CDR3 is CASSLLNSEAFF. In DNA, the CDR3 is TGTGCCAGCAGCCTCTTAAACAGTGAAGCTTTCTTT.